A single sample gave rise to the 27 T cell receptor beta chains below, sequenced in a study of T cell repertoires in cytomegalovirus infection. Using its own MiXCR run on the reads, TCRdb lists one record per CDR3 protein. The table records around 750,000 distinct CDR3 sequences, roughly 33% of them present only once. The antigens of these receptors remain unknown. The sequenced sample was cultured CD8+ T cells from PBMCs, obtained from culture after CMV antigen stimulation. These receptor sequences come from a human donor in good health (CMV status not recorded). Some clones in this sample may be carry-over from other donors' samples.

The V and J genes are TRBV19 and TRBJ1-2, with 9 nucleotides matching TRBD1. CDR3 size: 14 residues. J lost 2 bases, V lost 9 bases, and 7 bases had no gene match. Per germline, CDR1 LNHDA and CDR2 SQIVND (reference sequence). The CDR3 reads CASGTGTLNYGYTF. CDR3 nucleotide sequence: TGTGCCAGCGGGACAGGGACCTTAAACTATGGCTACACCTTC.

The chain uses TRBV7-9 and TRBJ2-1; unclear D gene. Per the germline V gene, CDR1 is SEHNR and CDR2 is FQNEAQ (reference sequence). CDR3 size: 12 residues. The V and J ends lost 2 bases and 7 bases respectively, with 6 bases between them. The chain's CDR3 is CASSLSWNEQFF. The CDR3 bases are TGTGCCAGCAGCTTAAGTTGGAATGAGCAGTTCTTC.

This chain joins TRBV19 and TRBJ2-5; 9 bases are a match to TRBD1. CDR1 LNHDA and CDR2 SQIVND come from the germline V gene (reference sequence). V lost 7 bases and J lost 5; bases outside the gene matches: 14. CDR3 length: 16 residues. The CDR3 here is CASTPGTGRILETQYF. The CDR3 DNA sequence: TGTGCCAGTACCCCCGGGACAGGGCGGATTTTGGAGACCCAGTACTTC. The full variable domain, its missing parts supplied by reference TRBV19 and TRBJ2-5, is DGGITQSPKYLFRKEGQNVTLSCEQNLNHDAMYWYRQDPGQGLRLIYYSQIVNDFQKGDIAEGYSVSREKKESFPLTVTSAQKNPTAFYLCASTPGTGRILETQYFGPGTRLLVL.

The chain joins TRBV11-3 to TRBJ2-1; 14 bases agree with TRBD2. The CDR3 is 16 residues long. V was clipped by 5 bases and J by 6 bases; unmatched bases: 6. The germline V gene has CDR1 SGHNT and CDR2 YENEEA. CDR3 sequence reads: CASSARLAGGGNEQFF. For the CDR3, the DNA is TGTGCCAGCAGCGCACGACTAGCGGGGGGGGGCAATGAGCAGTTCTTC.

The table lists this clonotype with many counts. This chain uses TRBV7-2 with TRBJ2-1, with 9 bases identical to TRBD1. The germline gives CDR1 SGHTA, CDR2 FQGNSA. The CDR3 runs 16 residues. Germline trimming cut 4 bases from V and 1 base from J; bases unmatched to any gene: 5. CDR3 residues: CASSSGQGASYNEQFF. CDR3 sequence (DNA): TGTGCCAGCAGCTCGGGACAGGGTGCGTCCTACAATGAGCAGTTCTTC.

Remarks on this clonotype: The junction and the germline gene differ at one end; a read error may be behind it. The chain combines TRBV27 with TRBJ2-1, with 9 bases that match TRBD2. This CDR3 is built from 15 residues. Germline V gene lookup returns CDR1 MNHEY and CDR2 SMNVEV (reference sequence). The CDR3 bases are TGTGCCAGCAGTTTGGCGGGGGGGCCTTACAATGGGCAGTTCTTC. Translated: CASSLAGGPYNGQFF.

This rearrangement joins TRBV7-8 to TRBJ1-6; possibly TRBD1 for D (5 bases). Germline values: CDR1 SGHVS, CDR2 FQNEAQ. The CDR3 runs to 13 residues. V lost 5 bases and J lost 9, with 11 bases in between. The CDR3 sequence: CASSPRQGSPLHF. In DNA form, the CDR3 reads TGTGCCAGCAGCCCGCGGCAGGGTTCACCCCTCCACTTT.

Only a few counts were recorded for this clonotype. CDR3: CASSQEDGTQYF. CDR3 DNA sequence: TGCGCCAGCAGCCAAGAGGACGGGACCCAGTACTTC. The chain uses TRBV4-1 and TRBJ2-5; D is unresolved. The germline V gene has CDR1 MGHRA and CDR2 YSYEKL. The CDR3 extends over 12 amino acids. The ends were cut back, 0 bases at V and 7 bases at J, with 6 bases in the middle.

The table lists this clonotype with a few counts. The chain links TRBV12-3 or TRBV12-4 to TRBJ2-7; 7 positions match TRBD1. With 5 bases clipped from V and 3 bases from J, the junction kept 10 bases outside the gene matches. There are 15 residues in the CDR3. In nucleotides, the CDR3 is TGTGCCAGCAGTCAACCGGGACAGAGAATCTACGAGCAGTACTTC. Protein: CASSQPGQRIYEQYF.

Comment on this clonotype: An end of the junction differs from the germline gene, which may be a read error. The genes are TRBV2 and TRBJ1-1, with D maybe TRBD1 (5 bases). The CDR3 sequence is 16 residues long. CDR1 and CDR2 (germline): SNHLY, FYNNEI. Written as DNA, the CDR3 is TGTGCCAACAGTGAAGGCCCTGGGACGGTGAACACTGAAGCTTTCTTT. Amino acids: CANSEGPGTVNTEAFF.

This clonotype has a handful of counts. The rearrangement joins TRBV6-2 or TRBV6-3 to TRBJ2-2; the D is unclear. V lost 7 bases, J lost 1 base, and 10 bases lay in between. Germline CDR1 reads MNHEY; CDR2 reads SVGEGT. The CDR3 extends over 14 amino acids. The CDR3, as DNA: TGTGCCAGCACCCTAGGTGGGAACACCGGGGAGCTGTTTTTT. It is translated as CASTLGGNTGELFF.

This clonotype was seen at least ten times. The chain is built from TRBV6-5 and TRBJ1-3; D gene unclear. The CDR3 has 13 amino acids. Germline-derived CDR1 and CDR2 are MNHEY and SVGAGI. V was cut by 6 bases and J by 4 bases, with 10 bases left in between. In DNA form, the CDR3 reads TGTGCCAGCAGCTCCTTTGCCGGAAACACCATATATTTT. Translation: CASSSFAGNTIYF.

The chain links TRBV19 to TRBJ2-2; D unresolved. Germline CDR1 is LNHDA and CDR2 is SQIVND (reference sequence). There are 14 residues in the CDR3. The V end lost 10 bases, the J end lost 3 bases, and 15 bases lay between the germline ends. The DNA of the CDR3 is TGTGCCACGCGGCTGACCTTAGACACCGGGGAGCTGTTTTTT. Residues: CATRLTLDTGELFF.

This chain links TRBV9 with TRBJ1-1; D perhaps matches TRBD1 (5 bases). The ends were cut back, 0 bases at V and 3 bases at J, with 12 bases in the middle. The CDR3 sequence is 15 residues long. Germline V gene sequence: CDR1 SGDLS, CDR2 YYNGEE. CDR3 loop: CASSVDAGGDTEAFF. CDR3 sequence (DNA): TGTGCCAGCAGCGTAGACGCAGGAGGGGACACTGAAGCTTTCTTT.

This chain links TRBV19 with TRBJ2-1, with D possibly TRBD2 on 6 matching bases. Trimming cost V 6 bases and J 11 bases, with 11 bases left between them. This CDR3 has 11 residues. The germline gives CDR1 LNHDA, CDR2 SQIVND (reference sequence). CDR3 region: CASRTGGKQFF. The CDR3 nucleotides are TGTGCCAGTAGGACTGGAGGGAAGCAGTTCTTC.

In its sample, this clonotype was seen a few times. The chain recombines TRBV6-5 with TRBJ1-1; 9 nucleotides line up with TRBD1. Trimming at V came to 6 bases and at J to 4 bases, leaving 9 bases not matched to a gene. This CDR3 comprises 15 residues. CDR1 is MNHEY and CDR2 is SVGAGI in the germline V gene. The DNA for the CDR3 is TGTGCCAGCAGCCCTTCGGGACAGGGCGGCACTGAAGCTTTCTTT. This gives the protein CASSPSGQGGTEAFF.

V usage is TRBV28 and J usage is TRBJ1-2, with D perhaps TRBD1 (5 bases). The V end was cut by 6 bases, the J end by 6 bases, with 11 bases between. Germline V lookup: CDR1 MDHEN, CDR2 SYDVKM. The CDR3 extends over 12 amino acids. The chain's CDR3 is CASSPGPHGYTF. CDR3 sequence (DNA): TGTGCCAGCAGCCCGGGGCCCCATGGCTACACCTTC.

This clonotype has just a few counts. The chain is built from TRBV7-6 and TRBJ1-1; D gene ambiguous. CDR1 is SGHVS and CDR2 is FNYEAQ in the germline V gene. The CDR3 length is 12 residues. V was clipped by 0 bases and J by 8 bases, with 7 bases between them. The CDR3 is CASSLALGEAFF. The CDR3 bases are TGTGCCAGCAGCTTAGCGCTAGGGGAAGCTTTCTTT.

In this sample, this clonotype turned up many times. The rearrangement links TRBV4-3 to TRBJ2-7; 10 bases align to TRBD1. Trimming removed 6 bases from V and 2 bases from J; junction bases left unmatched: 4. This CDR3 has 14 residues. Germline V CDR1 and CDR2: LGHNA, YSLEER. The CDR3 DNA reads TGCGCCAGCAGTACCGGGACAGGGGCCTACGAGCAGTACGTC. Its protein product is CASSTGTGAYEQYV.

This clonotype has a count of ten or more. This chain connects TRBV7-6 to TRBJ2-2; perhaps TRBD1 as D (6 bases). V lost 3 bases and J lost 2, with 13 bases in between. Germline CDR1 and CDR2: SGHVS and FNYEAQ. This CDR3 spans 16 amino acids. The CDR3 spells CASSLGPRGNTGELFF. The CDR3 DNA follows: TGTGCCAGCAGCTTGGGGCCCAGGGGCAACACCGGGGAGCTGTTTTTT.

The V call is TRBV7-9, the J call TRBJ2-7; D unresolved. The germline V gene encodes CDR1 SEHNR and CDR2 FQNEAQ (reference sequence). CDR3 length equals 15 residues. With 4 bases removed from V and 0 bases from J, the gap between germline ends came to 13 bases. DNA for the CDR3: TGTGCCAGCAGCTCTCTGCGGCTGAGCTCCTACGAGCAGTACTTC. It encodes CASSSLRLSSYEQYF.

This chain links TRBV19 with TRBJ1-6, with D uncertain. V gave up 3 bases and J gave up 4 bases, with 10 bases separating them. The CDR3 contains 15 residues. From germline, CDR1 is LNHDA and CDR2 SQIVND (reference sequence). The CDR3 DNA reads TGTGCCAGTAGTATTTCTTCGGGGTATAATTCACCCCTCCACTTT. Its protein product is CASSISSGYNSPLHF.

V gene TRBV12-5 combines with J gene TRBJ1-2; possibly TRBD1 for D (6 bases). CDR3 length equals 15 residues. CDR1 is LGHNT, CDR2 FRNRAP, per germline. V dropped 0 bases and J dropped 1 base, with 9 bases sitting between them. CDR3 DNA: TGTGCTAGTGGTTTGGTGTCAGGGGATAACTATGGCTACACCTTC. Protein sequence: CASGLVSGDNYGYTF.

Comments on this clonotype: At one of its ends the junction is not consistent with the germline gene, which may arise from a read error. The rearrangement joins TRBV6-2 or TRBV6-3 to TRBJ1-5; possibly TRBD1 for D (5 bases). Germline V lookup: CDR1 MNHEY, CDR2 SVGEGT. The CDR3 contains 18 residues. As DNA, the CDR3 is TGTGCCAGTAGTTACACGGGACCACTATCTTATAGCAATCAGCCCCAGCATTTT. It specifies CASSYTGPLSYSNQPQHF.

This clonotype occurred a few times. The chain is built from TRBV10-3 and TRBJ1-2, with D unclear. Trimming cost V 2 bases and J 8 bases, with 12 bases left between them. CDR3 length: 13 residues. Germline CDR1 is ENHRY and CDR2 is SYGVKD. The CDR3, as DNA: TGTGCCATCAGTGAGGGAGGCCCCGGCGGCTACACCTTC. It yields the protein CAISEGGPGGYTF.

This clonotype was seen more than once but under ten times. This sequence joins TRBV11-1 and TRBJ2-5, with D uncertain. V was trimmed by 4 bases and J by 2 bases, leaving 14 bases between them. Germline V gene lookup returns CDR1 SGHAT and CDR2 FQDESV (reference sequence). This CDR3 has 15 amino acids. The CDR3 nucleotides are TGTGCCAGCAGCTCCCCCCCAGTAGGTCAAGAGACCCAGTACTTC. Protein: CASSSPPVGQETQYF.

There are many counts of this clonotype. The rearrangement joins TRBV7-8 to TRBJ1-2; TRBD1 matches at 8 bases. J lost 2 bases, V lost 1 base, and 15 bases had no gene match. The CDR3 is 19 amino acids. Germline V lookup: CDR1 SGHVS, CDR2 FQNEAQ. The CDR3 region has the DNA TGTGCCAGCAGCTTAGGGACAGGGTGGGGTTTGAACCTAAACTATGGCTACACCTTC. As protein: CASSLGTGWGLNLNYGYTF.